This T cell receptor (beta chain) emerged from a study of radiotherapy plus CTLA-4 blockade in lung cancer. General observations from the study: Reportedly, early blood T cell clone dynamics best predicted response, with interferon-beta.

The assay was immunoSEQ multiplex PCR, and TCRdb's table has in-frame clones only and misses some. In the table there are around 90,000 clones, about 83% of which are singletons. The CDR3 is 14 residues long. After removal of 6 bases from V and 5 bases from J, the junction contained 3 bases not matched to a gene. The V gene's germline CDR1 is SEHNR and CDR2 FQNEAQ (reference sequence). This clone was observed a single time. The antigen remains undetermined. The TCR sequence derives from a human donor with non-small cell lung cancer that progressed on radiotherapy plus ipilimumab. The chain employs TRBV7-9 and TRBJ2-1; 11 bases line up with TRBD2. This material consisted of peripheral blood, taken from a patient treated with radiotherapy plus ipilimumab. CDR3 DNA sequence: TGTGCCAGCAGGAAGGGACTAGCGGACAATGAGCAGTTCTTC. It specifies CASRKGLADNEQFF.